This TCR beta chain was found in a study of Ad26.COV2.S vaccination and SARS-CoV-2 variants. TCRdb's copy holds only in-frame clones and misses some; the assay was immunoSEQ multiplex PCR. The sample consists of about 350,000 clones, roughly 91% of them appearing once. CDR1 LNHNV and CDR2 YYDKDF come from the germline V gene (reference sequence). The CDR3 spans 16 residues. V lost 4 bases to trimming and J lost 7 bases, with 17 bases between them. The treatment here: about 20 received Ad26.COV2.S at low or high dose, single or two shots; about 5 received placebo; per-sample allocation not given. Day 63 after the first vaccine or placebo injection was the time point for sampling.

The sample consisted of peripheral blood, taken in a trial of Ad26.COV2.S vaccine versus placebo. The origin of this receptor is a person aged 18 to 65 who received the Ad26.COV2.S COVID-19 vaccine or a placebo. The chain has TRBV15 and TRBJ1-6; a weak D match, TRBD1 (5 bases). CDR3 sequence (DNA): TGTGCCACCAGCACTTTATCAGGGCTGAGGAATTCACCCCTCCACTTT. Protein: CATSTLSGLRNSPLHF.